Shown below are 11 T cell receptor beta chains from a single sample sequenced in a study of OX40 agonist ivuxolimab in advanced cancers. The repertoire was sequenced with immunoSEQ multiplex PCR; TCRdb's copy has only in-frame clones and lacks some. This sample has more than 80,000 clones, with about 90% found just once. The sequenced sample was CD4+ or CD8+ T cells sorted from blood, obtained in a trial of the OX40 agonist ivuxolimab. These TCRs come from an adult with an advanced solid tumor such as melanoma, head and neck, liver or kidney cancer.

A single count supports this clone. The chain employs TRBV6-5 and TRBJ1-5; tentatively, D is TRBD1 (5 bases). Germline loops: CDR1 MNHEY, CDR2 SVGAGI. The germline V and J ends were trimmed by 5 bases and 7 bases, with 15 bases remaining between them. The CDR3 runs to 14 residues. CDR3 DNA: TGTGCCAGCAGTCGCTGGGACCGCGGGCAGCCCCAGCATTTT. Its translation: CASSRWDRGQPQHF.

The chain uses TRBV9 and TRBJ2-5; D is unclear. The germline V gene has CDR1 SGDLS and CDR2 YYNGEE. There are 13 residues in the CDR3. V was cut by 4 bases and J by 0 bases, with 7 bases left in between. The CDR3 loop reads CASSPQNQETQYF. CDR3 sequence (DNA): TGTGCCAGCAGCCCCCAAAACCAAGAGACCCAGTACTTC.

The rearrangement uses TRBV2 and TRBJ2-7; D uncertain. The V end was cut by 6 bases, the J end by 2 bases, with 2 bases between. The CDR3 is 10 residues long. Per germline, CDR1 SNHLY and CDR2 FYNNEI. CDR3 loop: CASRTYEQYF. In DNA form, the CDR3 reads TGTGCCAGCAGGACCTACGAGCAGTACTTC.

The V and J genes are TRBV30 and TRBJ1-6; TRBD1 aligns across 10 bases. Germline V lookup: CDR1 GTSNPN, CDR2 SVGIG (reference sequence). J lost 7 bases, V lost 6 bases, and 3 bases had no gene match. The CDR3 contains 13 residues. The CDR3 region is CACLGQGNSPLHF. The CDR3 DNA reads as TGTGCCTGTCTGGGACAGGGGAATTCACCCCTCCACTTT.

This sequence joins TRBV2 and TRBJ1-3; D might be TRBD1 (6 bases). V was trimmed by 7 bases and J by 0 bases, leaving 16 bases between them. The germline V gene encodes CDR1 SNHLY and CDR2 FYNNEI. This CDR3 comprises 16 residues. CDR3 region: CASNRDTQSSGNTIYF. CDR3 DNA sequence: TGTGCCAGCAACCGGGACACCCAGTCCTCTGGAAACACCATATATTTT.

The chain is built from TRBV28 and TRBJ1-2, with a tentative D call TRBD1 (5 bases). The V and J ends lost 1 base and 7 bases respectively, with 10 bases between them. This CDR3 region has 13 residues. Germline loops: CDR1 MDHEN, CDR2 SYDVKM. The CDR3 region is CASSLFGAGGYTF. The CDR3 DNA reads as TGTGCCAGCAGTTTATTTGGGGCCGGTGGCTACACCTTC.

The chain links TRBV15 to TRBJ2-1; D is uncertain. Germline values: CDR1 LNHNV, CDR2 YYDKDF (reference sequence). The CDR3 has 17 residues. Trimming took 3 bases from V and 1 from J, leaving 16 bases between them. As DNA, the CDR3 is TGTGCCACCAGCAGTCCGGTGCCAGTGGAGTCCTACAATGAGCAGTTCTTC. Translation gives CATSSPVPVESYNEQFF. Full variable domain (missing parts from reference TRBV15 and TRBJ2-1): DAMVIQNPRYQVTQFGKPVTLSCSQTLNHNVMYWYQQKSSQAPKLLFHYYDKDFNNEADTPDNFQSRRPNTSFCFLDIRSPGLGDTAMYLCATSSPVPVESYNEQFFGPGTRLTVL.

The genes are TRBV9 and TRBJ1-4, with 7 bases fitting TRBD1. This CDR3 has 14 residues. Germline V CDR1 and CDR2: SGDLS, YYNGEE. The J segment lost 6 bases and the V segment lost 3 bases, leaving 5 bases of the junction unmatched. The CDR3 reads CASSGQGMDEKLFF. Written as DNA, the CDR3 is TGTGCCAGCAGCGGACAGGGAATGGATGAAAAACTGTTTTTT.

The chain employs TRBV6-1 and TRBJ1-5; 8 bases are shared with TRBD1. In germline, CDR1 is MNHNS, CDR2 SASEGT. The V segment lost 3 bases and the J segment 7 bases; nucleotides outside the gene matches: 5. This CDR3 region has 14 residues. The CDR3 DNA reads TGTGCCAGCAGTGACAGGGGGCTTTGGCAGCCCCAGCATTTT. It yields the protein CASSDRGLWQPQHF.

The chain combines TRBV30 with TRBJ1-3; the D gene is possibly TRBD1 (6 bases). CDR1 is GTSNPN, CDR2 SVGIG, per germline (reference sequence). This CDR3 has 16 residues. V was cut by 0 bases and J by 2 bases, with 14 bases left in between. Here the CDR3 reads CAWSVSDRMAGNTIYF. The CDR3 DNA reads as TGTGCCTGGAGTGTATCCGACAGGATGGCTGGAAACACCATATATTTT.

The rearrangement uses TRBV27 and TRBJ2-1; 7 bases line up with TRBD2. The CDR3 runs 16 residues. J lost 2 bases, V lost 3 bases, and 7 bases had no gene match. CDR1 is MNHEY and CDR2 is SMNVEV in the germline V gene (reference sequence). In nucleotides, the CDR3 is TGTGCCAGCAGTTTTTGGGGGACTACCGCCTACAATGAGCAGTTCTTC. Its protein is CASSFWGTTAYNEQFF.